This T cell receptor (beta chain) stems from a study of spatial heterogeneity in lung cancer (dated by TCRdb to the late 2010s). Background for the entire study: Beta-chain transcripts were consistently detected in greater numbers than alpha-chain transcripts, which likely reflects a higher abundance of beta-chain transcripts. In the raw uncorrected reads, each unique combination of TCR and UMI appeared more than ten times on average. In non-small cell lung cancer, the study made a quantitative comparison of TCR alpha and beta repertoires among multiple tumor regions, matched nontumor lung and blood. Nonsynonymous mutation counts, determined by whole-exome sequencing of tumor tissue, were related to TCR repertoire features. At surgery, fewer than 250 tumor regions, 61 to 75 matched nontumor lung samples and 45 to 60 PBMC samples were TCR-sequenced for both alpha and beta chains. What the authors observed across the whole study: Ubiquitous expanded tumor TCRs were found in blood more often at tumor resection than at routine follow-up. Additional single-cell paired TCR alpha and beta sequencing was considered necessary to confirm, at a functional level, the hypothesis that regional TCRs recognize regional mutations.

The time point label here, explained by the study, means: sample taken at primary tumor resection. For TCR sequencing, whole RNA was extracted from tumor and nontumor lung tissue, or from cryopreserved PBMC samples, and no cell sorting was done. The donors were around 69 patients from the lung TRACERx cohort who had early-stage, untreated non-small cell lung cancer. Only patients for whom sufficient RNA was available from at least two tumor regions were selected for TCR sequencing. Libraries were built with 5' RACE. These reads were obtained on a NextSeq 500. In the TCR library protocol, a unique molecular identifier was attached to each TCR cDNA molecule so that PCR and sequencing errors could be corrected. As for how the authors treated the data: TCR identification, UMI-based error correction and CDR3 extraction were all carried out with Decombinator tools. Expanded TCRs were defined as those above a frequency of 2 per 1,000, corresponding to the top 1% of the tumor frequency distribution. Renyi diversity was calculated using the R vegan package after each repertoire was subsampled 100 times to 5,000 TCRs. CDR3 similarity networks were constructed using string-kernel similarity of amino acid triplets, with links drawn between CDR3s whose pairwise similarity was above 0.82. The public sequencing data were trimmed at Q25 with fastp and processed into clonotypes with MiXCR by TCRdb, which kept only in-frame beta chains. Rows with one shared CDR3 protein collapse into an entry with the most common genes and DNA. V and J calls and clone size were set by TCRdb, not the authors. The sample table lists about 45,000 distinct CDR3 sequences, 12% of them with a count of one. The ten largest clones capture approximately 42% of the sample.

This clonotype was seen repeatedly, ten times or more. Its specific antigen is unknown. The record has no base qualities; no much larger clone is one base away. Trimming removed 6 bases from V and 6 bases from J; the gene matches leave 8 bases unexplained. From the germline V gene, CDR1 is MNHEY and CDR2 is SVGEGT. Taken from cysteine to phenylalanine, the CDR3 has 14 residues. Only CDR3 DNA remains: 42 bases, in frame from the first base. The V gene is TRBV6-2 or TRBV6-3 and the J gene is TRBJ1-5; 7 nucleotides in the junction match TRBD1. The source was PBMCs, collected at surgery. The sequence came from a female donor with early-stage non-small cell lung cancer. The CDR3 reads CASREVGGGQPQHF. Read as DNA, the sequence is TGTGCCAGCAGGGAGGTAGGGGGCGGTCAGCCCCAGCATTTT.